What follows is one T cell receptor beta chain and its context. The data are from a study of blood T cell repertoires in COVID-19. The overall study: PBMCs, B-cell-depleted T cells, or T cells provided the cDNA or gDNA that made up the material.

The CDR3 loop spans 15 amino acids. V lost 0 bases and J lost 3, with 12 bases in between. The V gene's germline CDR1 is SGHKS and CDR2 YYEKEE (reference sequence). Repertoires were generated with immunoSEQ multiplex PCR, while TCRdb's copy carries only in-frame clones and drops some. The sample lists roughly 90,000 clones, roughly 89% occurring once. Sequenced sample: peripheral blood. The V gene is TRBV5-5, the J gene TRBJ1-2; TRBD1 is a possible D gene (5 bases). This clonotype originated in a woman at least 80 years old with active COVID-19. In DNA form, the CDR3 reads TGTGCCAGCAGCTTGGGGCCACAGGTAGACTATGGCTACACCTTC. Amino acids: CASSLGPQVDYGYTF.